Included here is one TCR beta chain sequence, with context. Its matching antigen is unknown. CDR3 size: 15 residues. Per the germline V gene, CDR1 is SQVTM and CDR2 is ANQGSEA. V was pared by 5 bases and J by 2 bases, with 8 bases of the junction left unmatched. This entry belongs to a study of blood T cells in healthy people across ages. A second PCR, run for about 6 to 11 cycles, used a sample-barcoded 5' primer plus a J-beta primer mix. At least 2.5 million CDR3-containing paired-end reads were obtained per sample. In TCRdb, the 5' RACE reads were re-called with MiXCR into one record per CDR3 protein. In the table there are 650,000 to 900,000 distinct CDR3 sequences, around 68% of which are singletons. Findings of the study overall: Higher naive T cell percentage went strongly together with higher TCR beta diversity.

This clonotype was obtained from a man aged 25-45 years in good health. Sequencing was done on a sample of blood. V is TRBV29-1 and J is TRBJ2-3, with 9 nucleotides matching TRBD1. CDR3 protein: CSVPGTGLYTDTQYF. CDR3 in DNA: TGCAGCGTTCCCGGGACAGGGCTTTACACAGATACGCAGTATTTT.